The clone carrying this TCR delta chain was recorded many times. The antigen remains undetermined. This sequence is one base from a far larger clone and is likely a read error. Other DNA sequences of this sample code for an identical CDR3. The CDR3 length is 25 residues. CDR1 and CDR2 from the germline V gene are TSWWSYY and QGS. These data come from a study of γδ T cells in repeated Plasmodium falciparum infection. Study-wide background: Malian children with intense seasonal malaria exposure were compared with matched Australian children. Some Malian samples span acute malaria episodes; others come from no-transmission periods. Overall study findings and caveats: Compared with Australian children, Malian Vdelta2-negative repertoires seemed more clonal, less diverse, less shared. Vdelta2-negative gammadelta repertoires, largely Vdelta1+, seemingly showed infection-driven waves of new clonal selection.

Bulk repertoires came from Vgamma9/Vdelta2+ or Vdelta2-negative gammadelta T cells flow-sorted from PBMC. TCRdb made new clone calls on the multiplex PCR reads using CATT. The profile shows roughly 86,000 delta-chain clones, approximately 1.5% of them singletons. The rearrangement joins TRDV1 to TRDJ1, with TRDD3 matching 11 bases. The sample comprised gamma-delta T cells from blood. The receptor comes from a pool of human donors (malaria-infected and uninfected, not separated). The DNA for the CDR3 is TGTGCTCTTGGAATAGGGTGGCGACCTCCCATCTGGGGGATACCCGAAGAATCGTACACCGATAAGCTCATCTTT. It is translated as CALGIGWRPPIWGIPEESYTDKLIF.